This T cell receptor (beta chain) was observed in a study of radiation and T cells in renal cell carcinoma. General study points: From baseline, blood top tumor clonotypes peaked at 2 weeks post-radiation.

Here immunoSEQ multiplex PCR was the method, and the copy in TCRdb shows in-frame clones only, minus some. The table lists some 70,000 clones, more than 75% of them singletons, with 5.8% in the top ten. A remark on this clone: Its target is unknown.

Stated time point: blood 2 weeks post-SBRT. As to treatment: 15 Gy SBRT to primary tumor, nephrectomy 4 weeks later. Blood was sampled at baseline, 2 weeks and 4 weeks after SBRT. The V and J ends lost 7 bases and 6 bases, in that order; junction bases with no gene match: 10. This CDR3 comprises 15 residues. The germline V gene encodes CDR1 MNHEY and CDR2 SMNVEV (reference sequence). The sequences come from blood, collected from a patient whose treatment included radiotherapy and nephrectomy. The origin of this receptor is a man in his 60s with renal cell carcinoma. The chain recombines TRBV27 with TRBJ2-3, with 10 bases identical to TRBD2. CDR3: CASKQGAGGADTQYF. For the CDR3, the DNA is TGTGCCAGCAAACAAGGAGCGGGAGGGGCGGATACGCAGTATTTT.